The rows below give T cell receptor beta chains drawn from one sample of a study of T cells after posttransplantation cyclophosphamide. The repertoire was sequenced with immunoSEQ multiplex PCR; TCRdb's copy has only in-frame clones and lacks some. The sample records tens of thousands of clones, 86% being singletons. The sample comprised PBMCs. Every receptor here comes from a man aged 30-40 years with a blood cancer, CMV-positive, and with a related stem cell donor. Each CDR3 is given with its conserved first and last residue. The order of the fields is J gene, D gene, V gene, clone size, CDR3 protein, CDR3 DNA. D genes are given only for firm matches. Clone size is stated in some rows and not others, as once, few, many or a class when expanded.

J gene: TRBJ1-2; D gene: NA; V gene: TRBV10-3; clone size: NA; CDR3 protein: CAISQDSSYGYTF; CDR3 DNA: TGTGCCATCAGCCAGGACTCCTCTTATGGCTACACCTTC
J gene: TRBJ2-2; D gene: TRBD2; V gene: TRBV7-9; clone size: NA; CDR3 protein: CASSFLAGLSFANTGELFF; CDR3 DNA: TGTGCCAGCAGCTTTCTAGCGGGACTCTCGTTCGCGAACACCGGGGAGCTGTTTTTT
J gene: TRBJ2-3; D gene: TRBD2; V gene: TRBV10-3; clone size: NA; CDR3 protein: CAISFSGGADTQYF; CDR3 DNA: TGTGCCATCAGTTTTAGCGGGGGAGCAGATACGCAGTATTTT
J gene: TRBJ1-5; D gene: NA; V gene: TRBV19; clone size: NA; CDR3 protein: CASSLAGPTGFQHF; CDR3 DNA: TGTGCCAGTAGTCTCGCAGGGCCTACAGGATTCCAGCATTTT
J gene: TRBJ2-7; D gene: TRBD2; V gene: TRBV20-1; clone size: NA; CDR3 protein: CSAGSGYEQYF; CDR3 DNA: TGCAGTGCTGGTAGCGGGTACGAGCAGTACTTC
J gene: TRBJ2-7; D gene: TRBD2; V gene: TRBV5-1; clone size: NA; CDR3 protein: CASSSYPGLAGSYEQYF; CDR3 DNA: TGCGCCAGCAGCTCCTATCCTGGACTAGCGGGATCCTACGAGCAGTACTTC
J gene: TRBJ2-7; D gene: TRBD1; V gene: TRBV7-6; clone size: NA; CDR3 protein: CASSRGTGHSYEQYF; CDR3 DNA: TGTGCCAGCAGCCGGGGGACAGGGCATTCCTACGAGCAGTACTTC
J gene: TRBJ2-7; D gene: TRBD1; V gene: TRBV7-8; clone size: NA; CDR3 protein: CASSITGASSYEQYF; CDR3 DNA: TGTGCCAGCAGCATAACAGGGGCATCCTCCTACGAGCAGTACTTC
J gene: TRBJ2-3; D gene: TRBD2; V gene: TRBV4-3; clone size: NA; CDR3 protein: CASSFIGGSTDTQYF; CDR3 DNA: TGCGCCAGCAGCTTTATAGGCGGGAGTACAGATACGCAGTATTTT
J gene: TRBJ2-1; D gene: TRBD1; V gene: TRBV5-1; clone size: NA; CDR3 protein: CASSVTGANEQFF; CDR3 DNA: TGCGCCAGCAGCGTCACAGGGGCCAATGAGCAGTTCTTC
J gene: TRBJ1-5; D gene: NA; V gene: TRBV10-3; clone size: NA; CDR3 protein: CAISEDGGDSNQPQHF; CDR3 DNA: TGTGCCATCAGTGAGGATGGAGGAGATAGCAATCAGCCCCAGCATTTT
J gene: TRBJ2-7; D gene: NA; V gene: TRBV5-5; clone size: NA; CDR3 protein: CASSLRGLDEQYF; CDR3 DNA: TGTGCCAGCAGCTTGCGGGGTTTGGACGAGCAGTACTTC
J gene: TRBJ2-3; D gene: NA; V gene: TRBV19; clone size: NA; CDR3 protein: CASSTGGYSTDTQYF; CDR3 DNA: TGTGCCAGTAGTACTGGGGGCTATAGCACAGATACGCAGTATTTT
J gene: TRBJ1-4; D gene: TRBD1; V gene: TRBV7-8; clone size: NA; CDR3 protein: CASSLRDRDRDEKLFF; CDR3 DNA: TGTGCCAGCAGCCTCCGGGACAGGGACCGGGATGAAAAACTGTTTTTT
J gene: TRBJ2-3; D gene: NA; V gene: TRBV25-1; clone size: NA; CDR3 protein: CASSLLKESSTDTQYF; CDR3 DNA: TGTGCCAGCAGTTTACTTAAAGAGTCTAGCACAGATACGCAGTATTTT
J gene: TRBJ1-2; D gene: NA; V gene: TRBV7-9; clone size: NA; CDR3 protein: CASSLLSVNYGYTF; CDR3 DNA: TGTGCCAGCAGCTTATTGAGCGTAAACTATGGCTACACCTTC
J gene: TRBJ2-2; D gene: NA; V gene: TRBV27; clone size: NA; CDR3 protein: CASSPGGIANTGELFF; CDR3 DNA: TGTGCCAGCAGTCCTGGGGGGATCGCGAACACCGGGGAGCTGTTTTTT
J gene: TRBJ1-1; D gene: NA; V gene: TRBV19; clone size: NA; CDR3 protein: CASSRLKGNTEAFF; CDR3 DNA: TGTGCCAGTAGCCGACTAAAGGGGAACACTGAAGCTTTCTTT
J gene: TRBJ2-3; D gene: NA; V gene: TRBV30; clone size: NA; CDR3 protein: CAWSLSGTSTDTQYF; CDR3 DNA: TGTGCCTGGAGTCTCAGCGGAACTAGCACAGATACGCAGTATTTT
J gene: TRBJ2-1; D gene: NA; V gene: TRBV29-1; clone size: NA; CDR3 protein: CSVQAGTAYNEQFF; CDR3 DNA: TGCAGCGTTCAAGCGGGTACCGCCTACAATGAGCAGTTCTTC
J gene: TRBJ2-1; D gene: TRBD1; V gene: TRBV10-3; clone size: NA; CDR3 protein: CAISGQGADNEQFF; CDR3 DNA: TGTGCCATCAGCGGACAGGGGGCGGACAATGAGCAGTTCTTC
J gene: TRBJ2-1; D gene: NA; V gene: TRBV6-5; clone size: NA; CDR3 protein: CASSYTGSLSYNEQFF; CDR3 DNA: TGTGCCAGCAGTTACACGGGATCCCTGAGCTACAATGAGCAGTTCTTC
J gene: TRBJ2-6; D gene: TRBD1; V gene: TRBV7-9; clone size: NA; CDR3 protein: CASSLPRDRGPGANVLTF; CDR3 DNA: TGTGCCAGCAGCTTACCCCGGGACAGGGGGCCTGGGGCCAACGTCCTGACTTTC
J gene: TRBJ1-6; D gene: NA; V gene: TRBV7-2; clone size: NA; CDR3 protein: CASSLDRSSYNSPLHF; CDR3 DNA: TGTGCCAGCAGCTTAGATAGGAGCTCCTATAATTCACCCCTCCACTTT
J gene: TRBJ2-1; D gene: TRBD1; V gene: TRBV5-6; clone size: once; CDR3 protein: CASSWGQEEQFF; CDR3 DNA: TGTGCCAGCAGCTGGGGACAGGAGGAGCAGTTCTTC
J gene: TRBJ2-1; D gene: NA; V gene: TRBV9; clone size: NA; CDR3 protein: CASSVATRIRPSSYNEQFF; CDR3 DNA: TGTGCCAGCAGCGTAGCTACGAGGATCCGTCCAAGCTCCTACAATGAGCAGTTCTTC
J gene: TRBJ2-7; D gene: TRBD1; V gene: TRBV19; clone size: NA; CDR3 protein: CASSIINPYRGRTDEQYF; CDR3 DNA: TGTGCCAGTAGTATAATTAACCCCTACAGGGGGCGGACAGACGAGCAGTACTTC
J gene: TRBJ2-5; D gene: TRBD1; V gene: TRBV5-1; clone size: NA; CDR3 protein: CASSPRGSGQGEKTQYF; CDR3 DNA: TGCGCCAGCAGCCCCAGAGGATCCGGACAGGGCGAAAAGACCCAGTACTTC
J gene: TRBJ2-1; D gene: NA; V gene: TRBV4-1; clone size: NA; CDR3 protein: CASSQVLGGLNNEQFF; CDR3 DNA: TGCGCCAGCAGCCAAGTTCTGGGGGGGCTCAACAATGAGCAGTTCTTC
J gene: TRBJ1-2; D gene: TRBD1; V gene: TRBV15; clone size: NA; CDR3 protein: CATSPAGQNPGYTF; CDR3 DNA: TGTGCCACCAGCCCCGCGGGACAGAATCCTGGCTACACCTTC
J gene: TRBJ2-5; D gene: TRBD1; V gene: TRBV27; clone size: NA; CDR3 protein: CASSHRDRGRETQYF; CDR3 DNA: TGTGCCAGCAGCCACCGGGACAGGGGGAGGGAGACCCAGTACTTC
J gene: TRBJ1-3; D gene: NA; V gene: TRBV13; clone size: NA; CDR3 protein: CASSPPLQGSGNTIYF; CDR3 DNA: TGTGCCAGCAGCCCCCCACTACAGGGCTCGGGAAACACCATATATTTT
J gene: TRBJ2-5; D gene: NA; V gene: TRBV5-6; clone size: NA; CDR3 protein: CASSLGVRETQYF; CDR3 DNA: TGTGCCAGCAGCTTGGGAGTACGAGAGACCCAGTACTTC
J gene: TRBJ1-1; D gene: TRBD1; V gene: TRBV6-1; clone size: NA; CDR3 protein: CASRRQGMGSFF; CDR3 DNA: TGTGCCAGCAGAAGACAGGGGATGGGGTCTTTCTTT
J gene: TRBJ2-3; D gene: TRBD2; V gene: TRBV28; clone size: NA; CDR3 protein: CASSSPGGAQGDTQYF; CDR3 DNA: TGTGCCAGCAGTTCCCCGGGGGGGGCTCAAGGGGATACGCAGTATTTT
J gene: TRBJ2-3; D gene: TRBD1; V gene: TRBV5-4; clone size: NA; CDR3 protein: CASSVEQGATQYF; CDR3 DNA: TGTGCCAGCAGCGTGGAACAGGGGGCCACGCAGTATTTT
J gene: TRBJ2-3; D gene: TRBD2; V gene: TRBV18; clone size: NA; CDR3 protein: CASSLIPGLAGVRTDTQYF; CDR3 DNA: TGTGCCAGCTCACTTATCCCGGGACTAGCGGGAGTGCGGACAGATACGCAGTATTTT
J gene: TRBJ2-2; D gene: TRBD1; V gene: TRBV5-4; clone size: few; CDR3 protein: CARSWDRGRRSTGELFF; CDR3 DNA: TGTGCCAGAAGTTGGGACAGGGGGCGCCGGAGCACCGGGGAGCTGTTTTTT
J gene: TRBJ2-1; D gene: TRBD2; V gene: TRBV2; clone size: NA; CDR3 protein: CASSEGTSGRYNEQFF; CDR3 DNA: TGTGCCAGCAGTGAAGGGACTAGCGGGAGGTACAATGAGCAGTTCTTC
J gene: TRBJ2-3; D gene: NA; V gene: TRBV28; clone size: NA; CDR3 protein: CASSLGAGTDTQYF; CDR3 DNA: TGTGCCAGCAGTTTAGGAGCGGGCACAGATACGCAGTATTTT
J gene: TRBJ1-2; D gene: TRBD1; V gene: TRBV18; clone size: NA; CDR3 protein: CASSPAGQGLNYGYTF; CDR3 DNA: TGTGCCAGCTCACCGGCAGGACAGGGGCTAAACTATGGCTACACCTTC
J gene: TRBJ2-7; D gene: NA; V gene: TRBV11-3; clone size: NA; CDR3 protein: CASSFGWVSEQYF; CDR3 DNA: TGTGCCAGCAGCTTCGGTTGGGTAAGCGAGCAGTACTTC
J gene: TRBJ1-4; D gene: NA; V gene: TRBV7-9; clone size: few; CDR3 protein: CASSLDRVDGEKLFF; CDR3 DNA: TGTGCCAGCAGCTTAGACAGGGTGGATGGGGAAAAACTGTTTTTT
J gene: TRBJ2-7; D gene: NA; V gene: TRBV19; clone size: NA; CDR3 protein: CASSRGGQSYEQYF; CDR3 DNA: TGTGCCAGTAGTCGGGGGGGACAGTCCTACGAGCAGTACTTC
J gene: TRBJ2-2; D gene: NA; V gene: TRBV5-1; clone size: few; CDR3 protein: CASSNRPGQNTGELFF; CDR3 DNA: TGCGCCAGCAGCAACCGACCGGGACAAAACACCGGGGAGCTGTTTTTT
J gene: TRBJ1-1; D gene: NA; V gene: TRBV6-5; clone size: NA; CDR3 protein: CASSYLLGGEAFF; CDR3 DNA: TGTGCCAGCAGTTACCTCCTAGGCGGTGAAGCTTTCTTT
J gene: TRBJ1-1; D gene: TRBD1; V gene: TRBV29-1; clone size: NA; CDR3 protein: CSVEDGRTGLNTEAFF; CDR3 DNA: TGCAGCGTTGAAGATGGGAGGACAGGACTAAACACTGAAGCTTTCTTT
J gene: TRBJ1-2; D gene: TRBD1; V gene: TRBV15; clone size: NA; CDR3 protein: CATSSRDRLYGYTF; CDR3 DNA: TGTGCCACCAGCAGCCGGGACAGGTTATATGGCTACACCTTC
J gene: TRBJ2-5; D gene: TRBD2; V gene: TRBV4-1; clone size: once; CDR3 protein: CASSQDLAGGRETQYF; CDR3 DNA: TGCGCCAGCAGCCAGGATCTAGCGGGAGGGAGGGAGACCCAGTACTTC
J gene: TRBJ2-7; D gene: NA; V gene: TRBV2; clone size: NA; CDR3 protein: CASMGQNSYEQYF; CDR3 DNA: TGTGCCAGCATGGGGCAAAACTCCTACGAGCAGTACTTC
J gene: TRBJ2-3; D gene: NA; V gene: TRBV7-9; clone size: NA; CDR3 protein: CASSYVVDTQYF; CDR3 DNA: TGTGCCAGCAGCTATGTAGTTGATACGCAGTATTTT
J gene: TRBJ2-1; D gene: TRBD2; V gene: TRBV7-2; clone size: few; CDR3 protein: CASSLVGGWTSPNEQFF; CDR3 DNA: TGTGCCAGCAGCTTAGTTGGGGGATGGACTAGCCCCAATGAGCAGTTCTTC